This TCR beta chain came from a study of shared clonotypes between healthy human individuals. General observations from the study: The study found roughly 5% of naive CD4 clonotypes shared across a handful of donors.

Turning to this clone: Its antigen is not identified.

This CDR3 region has 14 residues. Per the germline V gene, CDR1 is MDHEN and CDR2 is SYDVKM. The germline V and J ends were trimmed by 5 bases and 2 bases, with 12 bases remaining between them. For sorted subsets, 150 to 250 ng DNA per replicate equaled about 27,000 T cell genomes. Produced via immunoSEQ multiplex PCR; TCRdb's table is partial and in-frame only. Here the sample spans about 2,200,000 clones, 90% to 95% being singletons. Naive CD8 cells lacked CD45RO and underwent positive selection for CCR7, leaving out terminally differentiated effector memory CD45RA+ cells. J is TRBJ2-5 and V is TRBV28; the D is unclear. Source material: naive CD8+ T cells from PBMCs. The sequence came from a young man in good health. Some clones in this sample may be carry-over from other donors' samples. This chain's CDR3 is CASSPLLIQETQYF. In DNA form, the CDR3 reads TGTGCCAGCAGTCCATTACTGATACAAGAGACCCAGTACTTC.